These 21 T cell receptor beta chains share one sample of origin, sequenced in a study of T cells in Graves' hyperthyroidism and ophthalmopathy. Amplification targeted TCR beta CDR3 regions from RNA transcripts. A set of HTBI primers served as the primers for a first-round RT-PCR of the TCR CDR3. MiXCR, applied by TCRdb to the multiplex PCR reads, yields one record per CDR3 protein. The sample has about 360,000 distinct CDR3 sequences; approximately 15% are singletons. Sequenced: blood. These receptors were obtained from a man younger than 40 with Graves' hyperthyroidism that later progressed to Graves' ophthalmopathy.

This clonotype was seen repeatedly, ten times or more. The J gene is TRBJ2-7, the V gene TRBV7-9; 8 bases agree with TRBD1. The CDR3 runs to 16 residues. With V trimmed by 5 bases and J by 1 base, 10 bases remained unmatched. Germline V lookup: CDR1 SEHNR, CDR2 FQNEAQ (reference sequence). The CDR3 loop reads CASSTHRDRRSYEQYF. In DNA form, the CDR3 reads TGTGCCAGCAGCACACACCGGGACAGGCGGTCCTACGAGCAGTACTTC. The full variable domain, with the rest looked up from reference TRBV7-9 and TRBJ2-7, is DTGVSQNPRHKITKRGQNVTFRCDPISEHNRLYWYRQTLGQGPEFLTYFQNEAQLEKSRLLSDRFSAERPKGSFSTLEIQRTEQGDSAMYLCASSTHRDRRSYEQYFGPGTRLTVT.

This clonotype came up a few times. A read error may be the cause here, since a much bigger clone is one base away. V gene TRBV29-1 combines with J gene TRBJ2-7; D is perhaps TRBD1 (6 bases). This CDR3 is built from 12 residues. Trimming cost V 5 bases and J 2 bases, with 10 bases left between them. Per germline, CDR1 SQVTM and CDR2 ANQGSEA. The CDR3 DNA reads as TGCAGCGTTACCAAGGGGGCCTACGAGCAGTACTTC. This sequence encodes CSVTKGAYEQYF.

This clonotype was recorded at least ten times. The chain uses TRBV20-1 and TRBJ1-6, with 8 bases fitting TRBD1. Germline V gene lookup returns CDR1 DFQATT and CDR2 SNEGSKA (reference sequence). The length of the CDR3 is 13 residues. Trimming took 6 bases from V and 7 from J; bases not matched to a gene: 5. CDR3 DNA: TGCAGTGCGAGAACAGGGGGAAATTCACCCCTCCACTTT. Translating gives CSARTGGNSPLHF.

V usage is TRBV15 and J usage is TRBJ1-2; D unresolved. Germline V gene data show CDR1 as LNHNV and CDR2 as YYDKDF (reference sequence). The length of the CDR3 is 13 residues. Trimming stripped 0 bases from V and 4 bases from J, with 6 bases between. The CDR3 here is CATSRDYLYGYTF. Here the CDR3 DNA reads TGTGCCACCAGCAGAGATTACCTCTATGGCTACACCTTC.

The sample holds many counts of this clonotype. This chain joins TRBV7-9 and TRBJ2-3; D perhaps matches TRBD1 (5 bases). The germline V gene has CDR1 SEHNR and CDR2 FQNEAQ (reference sequence). V was shortened by 3 bases and J by 3 bases, with 16 bases between the two germline ends. The CDR3 is made up of 16 amino acids. DNA for the CDR3: TGTGCCAGCAGCTTCCTCCCAGGGCGAGGTACAGATACGCAGTATTTT. Protein: CASSFLPGRGTDTQYF. Combining the CDR3 with reference TRBV7-9 and TRBJ2-3 gives the whole variable domain DTGVSQNPRHKITKRGQNVTFRCDPISEHNRLYWYRQTLGQGPEFLTYFQNEAQLEKSRLLSDRFSAERPKGSFSTLEIQRTEQGDSAMYLCASSFLPGRGTDTQYFGPGTRLTVL.

Only a few counts were recorded for this clonotype. The V gene is TRBV6-2 or TRBV6-3, the J gene TRBJ1-5, with D unclear. The V gene lost 5 bases and the J gene lost 0 bases, with 14 bases spanning the gap. Germline-derived CDR1 and CDR2 are MNHEY and SVGEGT. The CDR3 spans 16 residues. The CDR3, as DNA: TGTGCCAGCAGTCAATGGACGGACGATAGCAATCAGCCCCAGCATTTT. Translating gives CASSQWTDDSNQPQHF.

The chain uses TRBV6-9 and TRBJ1-2; the D gene is possibly TRBD1 (6 bases). Trimming left V 0 bases short and J 7 bases short, with 15 bases between. CDR1 is MNHGY, CDR2 SVAAGI, per germline. The CDR3 runs to 15 residues. Here the CDR3 reads CASSYSDDRNSGYTF. The DNA of the CDR3 is TGTGCCAGCAGTTATTCCGACGACAGGAACAGTGGCTACACCTTC.

This clonotype was recorded many times. The chain combines TRBV5-1 with TRBJ2-3, with a weak D call TRBD2 (5 bases). CDR1 is SGHRS and CDR2 is YFSETQ in the germline V gene. The CDR3 totals 16 residues. Trimming took off 0 bases at V and 3 bases at J, with 14 bases between the two ends. As DNA, the CDR3 is TGCGCCAGCAGCTTGGTCGGGGTTATGCCTACAGATACGCAGTATTTT. It translates to CASSLVGVMPTDTQYF.

This clonotype was observed many times. This chain links TRBV18 with TRBJ1-2; D gene unclear. Germline V gene lookup returns CDR1 KGHSH and CDR2 LQKENI. This CDR3 is built from 14 residues. Trimming took 0 bases from V and 1 from J, leaving 6 bases between them. CDR3 residues: CASSPPSLNYGYTF. The CDR3 bases are TGTGCCAGCTCACCACCCTCACTTAACTATGGCTACACCTTC.

This clonotype was detected ten times or more. The chain couples TRBV7-2 to TRBJ2-7, with 10 bases identical to TRBD2. The V segment lost 4 bases and the J segment 0 bases; nucleotides outside the gene matches: 3. CDR3 length: 15 amino acids. The germline V gene has CDR1 SGHTA and CDR2 FQGNSA. The CDR3 loop is CASSYSGGSSYEQYF. CDR3 nucleotides: TGTGCCAGCAGCTATAGCGGGGGGAGCTCCTACGAGCAGTACTTC. The full variable domain, completed using reference TRBV7-2 and TRBJ2-7, is GAGVSQSPSNKVTEKGKDVELRCDPISGHTALYWYRQSLGQGLEFLIYFQGNSAPDKSGLPSDRFSAERTGGSVSTLTIQRTQQEDSAVYLCASSYSGGSSYEQYFGPGTRLTVT.

This clonotype occurred a few times. This sequence joins TRBV29-1 and TRBJ1-2; 8 bases align to TRBD1. CDR3 length equals 12 residues. After removal of 7 bases from V and 4 bases from J, the junction contained 5 bases not matched to a gene. Germline V lookup: CDR1 SQVTM, CDR2 ANQGSEA. Written as DNA, the CDR3 is TGCAGCGGGCGGACAGGGAGCTATGGCTACACCTTC. Amino acid sequence: CSGRTGSYGYTF.

This clonotype came up many times. V gene TRBV6-1 combines with J gene TRBJ1-2; tentative D call: TRBD1 (5 bases). Trimming stripped 6 bases from V and 2 bases from J, with 10 bases between. Germline lookup yields CDR1 MNHNS and CDR2 SASEGT. This CDR3 spans 13 amino acids. The CDR3 DNA reads TGTGCCAGCAGCACGGACAAAAACTATGGCTACACCTTC. It translates to CASSTDKNYGYTF.

At least ten counts were recorded for this clonotype. CDR3 in DNA: TGTGCCAGCAGCGCCCGGGACTCGAACACTGAAGCTTTCTTT. Translated: CASSARDSNTEAFF. The chain links TRBV7-9 to TRBJ1-1; a possible D gene is TRBD1 (5 bases). This CDR3 contains 14 residues. Looked up from germline, CDR1 is SEHNR and CDR2 is FQNEAQ (reference sequence). Trimming removed 5 bases from V and 1 base from J, with 11 bases in between. The entire variable domain, with the rest obtained from reference TRBV7-9 and TRBJ1-1, is as follows: DTGVSQNPRHKITKRGQNVTFRCDPISEHNRLYWYRQTLGQGPEFLTYFQNEAQLEKSRLLSDRFSAERPKGSFSTLEIQRTEQGDSAMYLCASSARDSNTEAFFGQGTRLTVV.

This clonotype came up a few times. V usage is TRBV19 and J usage is TRBJ1-5; 7 bases are shared with TRBD1. In germline, CDR1 is LNHDA, CDR2 SQIVND (reference sequence). V lost 5 bases, J lost 0 bases, and 7 bases stayed unmatched. The CDR3 length is 16 residues. The CDR3 region has the DNA TGTGCCAGTAGTCGGGACAGCAGTTATAGCAATCAGCCCCAGCATTTT. Its protein product is CASSRDSSYSNQPQHF.

This clonotype showed up many times. The chain combines TRBV19 with TRBJ2-5; no clear D. Germline assignment: CDR1 LNHDA and CDR2 SQIVND (reference sequence). The CDR3 is made up of 13 amino acids. V gave up 5 bases and J gave up 3 bases, with 10 bases separating them. DNA for the CDR3: TGTGCCAGTAGTCAACGCTACGAAGAGACCCAGTACTTC. Translation: CASSQRYEETQYF.

This rearrangement joins TRBV7-9 to TRBJ2-1, with 7 bases fitting TRBD2. There are 16 residues in the CDR3. CDR1 and CDR2 (germline): SEHNR, FQNEAQ (reference sequence). The V gene end was trimmed by 5 bases and the J gene end by 12 bases; junction bases not matched to a gene: 19. The CDR3 spells CASSAGGGLAGRVQFF. CDR3 in DNA: TGTGCCAGCAGCGCCGGTGGTGGTTTGGCGGGGAGGGTGCAGTTCTTC.

This clonotype was seen at least ten times. This sequence joins TRBV11-1 and TRBJ2-1, with a tentative D call TRBD1 (6 bases). This CDR3 spans 11 amino acids. Trimming left V 3 bases short and J 10 bases short, with 7 bases between. Germline V gene data show CDR1 as SGHAT and CDR2 as FQDESV (reference sequence). The CDR3 nucleotides are TGTGCCAGCAGCTTGGGGACAGAGCAGTTCTTC. This gives the protein CASSLGTEQFF.

This clonotype has a count of ten or more. The rearrangement uses TRBV6-1 and TRBJ2-3; unclear D gene. The germline gives CDR1 MNHNS, CDR2 SASEGT. The CDR3 loop spans 11 amino acids. The CDR3 sequence is CDPDRGDTQYF. Here the CDR3 DNA reads TGTGACCCGGATCGAGGTGATACGCAGTATTTT.

The table lists this clonotype with a few counts. This chain links TRBV19 with TRBJ2-2, with TRBD2 matching 12 bases. Germline V gene sequence: CDR1 LNHDA, CDR2 SQIVND (reference sequence). V shed 3 bases and J 6 bases; nucleotides not matched to a gene: 8. This CDR3 is built from 17 residues. The CDR3 bases are TGTGCCAGTAGTATCCTCCGACTAGCGGGGGAAGCCGGGGAGCTGTTTTTT. Translated, it gives CASSILRLAGEAGELFF.

The rearrangement links TRBV3-1 to TRBJ2-7; TRBD2 is a possible D gene (6 bases). V was trimmed by 4 bases and J by 3 bases, leaving 16 bases between them. Germline V CDR1 and CDR2: LGHDT, YNNKEL (reference sequence). This CDR3 has 15 amino acids. CDR3 sequence (DNA): TGTGCCAGCAGCCGTGGAGGGTTTTCGAGCTACGAGCAGTACTTC. It is translated as CASSRGGFSSYEQYF.

This clonotype has a handful of counts. The rearrangement joins TRBV7-9 to TRBJ2-1; no firm D call. V lost 6 bases, J lost 10 bases, and 10 bases lay in between. This CDR3 is 11 amino acids long. CDR1 is SEHNR, CDR2 FQNEAQ, per germline (reference sequence). The CDR3 protein is CASSVTGEQFF. In DNA, the CDR3 is TGTGCCAGCAGTGTAACTGGGGAGCAGTTCTTC.